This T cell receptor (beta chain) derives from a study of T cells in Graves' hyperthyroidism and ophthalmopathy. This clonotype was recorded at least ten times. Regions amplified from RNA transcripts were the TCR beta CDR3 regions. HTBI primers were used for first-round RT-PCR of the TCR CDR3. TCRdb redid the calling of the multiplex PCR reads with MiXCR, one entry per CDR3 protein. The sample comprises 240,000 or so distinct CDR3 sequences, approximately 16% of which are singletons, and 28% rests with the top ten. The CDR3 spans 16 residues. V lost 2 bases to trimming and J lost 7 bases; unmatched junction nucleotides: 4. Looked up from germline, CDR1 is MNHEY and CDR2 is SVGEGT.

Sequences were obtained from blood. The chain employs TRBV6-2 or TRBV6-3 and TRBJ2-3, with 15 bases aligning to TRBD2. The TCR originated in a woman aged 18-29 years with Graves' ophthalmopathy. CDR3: CASSYIGTSGGYTQYF. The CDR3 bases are TGTGCCAGCAGTTACATCGGGACTAGCGGGGGGTATACGCAGTATTTT.